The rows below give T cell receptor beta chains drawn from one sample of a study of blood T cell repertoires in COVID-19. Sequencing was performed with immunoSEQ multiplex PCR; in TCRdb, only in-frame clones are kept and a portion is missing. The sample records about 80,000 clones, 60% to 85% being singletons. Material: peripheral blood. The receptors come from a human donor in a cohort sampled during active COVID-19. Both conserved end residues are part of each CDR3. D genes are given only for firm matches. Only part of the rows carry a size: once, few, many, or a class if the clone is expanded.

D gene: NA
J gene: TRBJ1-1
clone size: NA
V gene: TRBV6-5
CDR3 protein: CASSPRTGDTEAFF
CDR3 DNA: TGTGCCAGCAGTCCTAGGACCGGGGACACTGAAGCTTTCTTT

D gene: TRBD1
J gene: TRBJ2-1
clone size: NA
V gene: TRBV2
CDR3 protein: CASSGDRVLDNEQFF
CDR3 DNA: TGTGCCAGCAGTGGGGACAGGGTCTTAGACAATGAGCAGTTCTTC

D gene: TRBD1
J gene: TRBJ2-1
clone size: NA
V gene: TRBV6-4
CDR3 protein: CASSDSIGGAVNEQFF
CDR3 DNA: TGTGCCAGCAGTGACTCGATAGGGGGCGCAGTCAATGAGCAGTTCTTC

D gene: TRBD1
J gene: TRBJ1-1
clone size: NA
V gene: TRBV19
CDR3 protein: CASRTGGNTEAFF
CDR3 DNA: TGTGCCAGTAGGACAGGGGGTAACACTGAAGCTTTCTTT

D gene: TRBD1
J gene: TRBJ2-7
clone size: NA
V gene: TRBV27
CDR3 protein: CASRPGQGLIEQYF
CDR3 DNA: TGTGCCAGCCGTCCGGGACAGGGGTTAATCGAGCAGTACTTC

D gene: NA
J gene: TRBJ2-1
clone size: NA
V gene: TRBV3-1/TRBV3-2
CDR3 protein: CASSQQGLFF
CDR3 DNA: TGTGCCAGCAGCCAACAGGGTCTGTTCTTC

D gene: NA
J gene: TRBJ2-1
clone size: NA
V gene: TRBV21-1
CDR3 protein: CASSKGKGAGGSYNEQFF
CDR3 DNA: TGTGCCAGCAGCAAAGGAAAGGGGGCAGGGGGCTCCTACAATGAGCAGTTCTTC

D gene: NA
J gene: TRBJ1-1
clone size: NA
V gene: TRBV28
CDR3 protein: CASSLQGTLEAFF
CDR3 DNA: TGTGCCAGCAGTTTACAGGGTACGCTTGAAGCTTTCTTT

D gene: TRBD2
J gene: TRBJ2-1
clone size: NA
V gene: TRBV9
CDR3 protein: CASSDRGGISEQFF
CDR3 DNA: TGTGCCAGCAGCGATCGGGGGGGCATTAGTGAGCAGTTCTTC

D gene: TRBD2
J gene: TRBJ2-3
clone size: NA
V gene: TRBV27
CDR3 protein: CASSLSTGGTDTQYF
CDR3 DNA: TGTGCCAGCAGTTTATCTACGGGGGGGACAGATACGCAGTATTTT

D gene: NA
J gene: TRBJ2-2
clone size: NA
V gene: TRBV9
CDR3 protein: CASSVSSSRANTGELFF
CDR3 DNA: TGTGCCAGCAGCGTATCTTCTAGCCGAGCGAACACCGGGGAGCTGTTTTTT

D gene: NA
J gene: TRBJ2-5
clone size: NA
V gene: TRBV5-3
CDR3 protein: CARSSSAVGTRNPLDF
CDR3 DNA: TGTGCCAGAAGCTCTTCGGCTGTCGGGACACGCAACCCCCTGGACTTC

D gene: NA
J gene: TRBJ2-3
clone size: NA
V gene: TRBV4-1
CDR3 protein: CASSQEGASGVTDTQYF
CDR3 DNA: TGCGCCAGCAGCCAAGAGGGGGCTAGCGGAGTGACAGATACGCAGTATTTT

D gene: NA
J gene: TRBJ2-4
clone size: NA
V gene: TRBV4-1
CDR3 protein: CASSPPEGLTKNIQYF
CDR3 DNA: TGCGCCAGCAGCCCCCCCGAGGGCCTAACCAAAAACATTCAGTACTTC

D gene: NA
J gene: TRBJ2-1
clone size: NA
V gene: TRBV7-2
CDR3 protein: CASSLIITLDEQFF
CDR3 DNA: TGTGCCAGCAGCTTAATAATCACTTTAGATGAGCAGTTCTTC

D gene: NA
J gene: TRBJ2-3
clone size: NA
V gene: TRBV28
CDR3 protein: CASSQDSSTDTQYF
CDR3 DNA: TGTGCCAGCAGTCAGGACAGCAGCACAGATACGCAGTATTTT

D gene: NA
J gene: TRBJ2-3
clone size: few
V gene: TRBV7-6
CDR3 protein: CASSLTGSADTQYF
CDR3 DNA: TGTGCCAGCAGCTTAACCGGGAGTGCAGATACGCAGTATTTT

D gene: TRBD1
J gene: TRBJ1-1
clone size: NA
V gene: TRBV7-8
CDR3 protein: CASSPGTGFTEAFF
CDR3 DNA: TGTGCCAGCAGCCCCGGGACAGGGTTCACTGAAGCTTTCTTT

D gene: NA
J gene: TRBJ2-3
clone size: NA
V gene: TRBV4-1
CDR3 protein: CASSQGPGPPYF
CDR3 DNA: TGCGCCAGCAGCCAAGGCCCGGGTCCTCCGTATTTT

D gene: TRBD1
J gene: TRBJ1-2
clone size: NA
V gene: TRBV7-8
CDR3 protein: CASRQGEHGYTF
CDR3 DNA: TGTGCCAGCAGACAGGGGGAACATGGCTACACCTTC

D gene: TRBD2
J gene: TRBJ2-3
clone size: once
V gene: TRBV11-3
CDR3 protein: CASTTGLARPLDTQYF
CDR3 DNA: TGTGCCAGCACCACGGGACTAGCCCGGCCTCTAGATACGCAGTATTTT

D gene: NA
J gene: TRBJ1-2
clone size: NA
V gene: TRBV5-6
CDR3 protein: CASSLGTAYYGYTF
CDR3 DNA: TGTGCCAGCAGCTTGGGGACAGCCTACTATGGCTACACCTTC

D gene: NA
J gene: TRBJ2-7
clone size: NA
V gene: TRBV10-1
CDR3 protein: CASRKTVSLSYEQYF
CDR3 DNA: TGCGCCAGCAGGAAGACAGTATCCCTCTCCTACGAGCAGTACTTC

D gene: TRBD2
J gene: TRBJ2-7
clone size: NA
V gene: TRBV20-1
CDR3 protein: CSASRGGSGGYEQYF
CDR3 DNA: TGCAGTGCTAGTCGGGGCGGGAGCGGGGGCTACGAGCAGTACTTC

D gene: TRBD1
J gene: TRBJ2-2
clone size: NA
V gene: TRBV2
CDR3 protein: CASSDPLAQGVGELFF
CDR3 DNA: TGTGCCAGCAGTGACCCCCTCGCGCAGGGGGTTGGGGAGCTGTTTTTT

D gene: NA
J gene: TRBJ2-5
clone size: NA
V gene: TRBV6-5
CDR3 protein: CASSYGSGQETQYF
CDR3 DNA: TGTGCCAGCAGTTACGGGAGTGGACAAGAGACCCAGTACTTC

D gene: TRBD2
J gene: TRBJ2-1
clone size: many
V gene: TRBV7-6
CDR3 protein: CASSQGLAGNEQFF
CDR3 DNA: TGTGCCAGCAGCCAGGGACTAGCGGGGAATGAGCAGTTCTTC

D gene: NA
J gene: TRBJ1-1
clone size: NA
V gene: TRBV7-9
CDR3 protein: CASSLREIEAFF
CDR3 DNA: TGTGCCAGCAGCCTCAGGGAAATTGAAGCTTTCTTT

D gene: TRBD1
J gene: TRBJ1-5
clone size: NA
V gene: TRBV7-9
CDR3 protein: CASSRQGSNQPQHF
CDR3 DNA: TGTGCCAGCAGCAGACAGGGGAGCAATCAGCCCCAGCATTTT